This TCR beta chain was retrieved from a study of Graves' ophthalmopathy and Graves' hyperthyroidism. The sequenced template was RNA, covering the TCR beta CDR3 region. An opening RT-PCR round employed HTBI primers and preceded a second-round multiplex PCR. TCRdb itself ran the multiplex PCR reads through MiXCR, one entry per CDR3 protein. The data show about 700,000 distinct CDR3 sequences, about 40% seen once. This clonotype was recorded at least ten times. Its antigen is undetermined. Clinical symptoms and serum thyroxine were used for diagnosis; TRAb, thyroid ultrasound and orbital computed tomography were also relied on. About 10 ml of fresh blood yielded the PBMCs by density gradient. Study-wide points: Most expanded thyroid clonotypes above 0.001 frequency also appeared in blood.

The length of the CDR3 is 15 residues. Trimming left V 5 bases short and J 0 bases short, with 11 bases between. The V gene's germline CDR1 is MNHEY and CDR2 SMNVEV (reference sequence). This chain joins TRBV27 and TRBJ1-3, with D tentatively TRBD1 (5 bases). The receptor was isolated from an adult man with Graves' ophthalmopathy. Sequenced: peripheral blood. Here the CDR3 DNA reads TGTGCCAGCAGTAGGGCAGGGCTCTCTGGAAACACCATATATTTT. Translating gives CASSRAGLSGNTIYF.